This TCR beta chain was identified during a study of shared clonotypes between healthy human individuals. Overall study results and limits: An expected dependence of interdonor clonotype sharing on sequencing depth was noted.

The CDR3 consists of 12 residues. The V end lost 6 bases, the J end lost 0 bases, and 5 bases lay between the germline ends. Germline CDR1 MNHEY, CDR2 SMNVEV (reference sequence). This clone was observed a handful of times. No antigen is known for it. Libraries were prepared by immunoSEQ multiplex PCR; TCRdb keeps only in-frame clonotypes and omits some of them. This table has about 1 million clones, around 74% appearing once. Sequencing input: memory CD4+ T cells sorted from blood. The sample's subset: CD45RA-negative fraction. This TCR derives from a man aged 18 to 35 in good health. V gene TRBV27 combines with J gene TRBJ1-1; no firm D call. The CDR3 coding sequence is TGTGCCAGCAGGAACGTGAACACTGAAGCTTTCTTT. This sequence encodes CASRNVNTEAFF.